This T cell receptor (beta chain) was documented in a study of blood T cell repertoires in COVID-19. Study overall: The analysed material was cDNA or gDNA that came from T cells, B-cell-depleted T cells, or PBMCs.

As originally analysed: Amplified reference gene primers provided the basis for estimating nucleated cell counts. Generated by immunoSEQ multiplex PCR, the TCRdb table keeps only in-frame clones and is missing some. D and trimming were read from the DNA, whereas the V and J calls and clone size are those reported in that table. The sample records more than 50,000 clones, more than 75% being singletons. CDR1 and CDR2 from the germline V gene are SGHTA and FQGNSA. Trimming shortened V by 1 base and J by 6 bases, and 24 bases separated the two germline ends. The length of the CDR3 is 18 residues. The rearrangement links TRBV7-2 to TRBJ1-2; a weak D match, TRBD1 (6 bases). The sequencing sample was made of peripheral blood. This receptor was taken from a human donor in a cohort sampled during active COVID-19. The CDR3 here is CASSLVGTGKARGHGYTF. The CDR3 nucleotides read TGTGCCAGCAGCTTAGTTGGTACAGGGAAGGCTAGAGGTCATGGCTACACCTTC.